Listed below are T cell receptor beta chains from one sample, sequenced in a study of blood T cell repertoires in COVID-19. Some clones are missing from TCRdb's copy, which holds only in-frame ones; the method was immunoSEQ multiplex PCR. The sample includes a few hundred thousand clones, around 90% of them seen just once. Sample: PBMCs or T cells enriched from blood (not recorded which). Receptor source: a man under 40 in a cohort exposed to, infected with or recovered from COVID-19 (not recorded which). The CDR3 runs from the conserved cysteine through the conserved F or W. D genes are given only for firm matches. Only some rows state a clone size, as once, few, many or a class for expanded clones.

NA TRBD1 TRBJ1-4 TRBV3-1/TRBV3-2 CASSLLGQGELFF TGTGCCAGCAGCCTACTGGGACAGGGGGAACTGTTTTTT
once NA TRBJ2-1 TRBV5-1 CASSLAGIASAYNEQFF TGCGCCAGCAGCTTGGCCGGCATAGCTAGCGCGTACAATGAGCAGTTCTTC
NA TRBD2 TRBJ2-3 TRBV2 CASNRSSGRMYTQYF TGTGCCAGCAATCGGTCTAGCGGGAGAATGTATACGCAGTATTTT
NA NA TRBJ1-3 TRBV12-3/TRBV12-4 CASSPGSGNTIYF TGTGCCAGCAGTCCGGGAAGCGGAAACACCATATATTTT
NA NA TRBJ2-1 TRBV7-3 CASSPYSYNEQFF TGTGCCAGCAGCCCGTACTCCTACAATGAGCAGTTCTTC
NA TRBD1 TRBJ1-1 TRBV19 CASSSRTGGWRTEAFF TGTGCCAGTAGTAGCCGGACAGGGGGCTGGCGAACTGAAGCTTTCTTT
few NA TRBJ1-3 TRBV9 CASSAAGTHSGNTIYF TGTGCCAGCAGCGCAGCCGGGACACACTCTGGAAACACCATATATTTT
NA NA TRBJ1-5 TRBV2 CASSEMAGGNQPQHF TGTGCCAGCAGTGAAATGGCGGGCGGCAATCAGCCCCAGCATTTT
NA TRBD2 TRBJ2-5 TRBV5-1 CASRLAGQETQYF TGCGCCAGCAGATTAGCGGGTCAAGAGACCCAGTACTTC
NA TRBD2 TRBJ2-2 TRBV11-2 CASSLARGTSGTNTGELFF TGTGCCAGCAGCTTAGCAAGGGGGACTAGCGGGACTAACACCGGGGAGCTGTTTTTT
once NA TRBJ2-1 TRBV7-3 CASSLGASDPYNEQFF TGTGCCAGCAGCTTAGGGGCTAGCGACCCATACAATGAGCAGTTCTTC
few NA TRBJ2-3 TRBV7-8 CASSAPRLTSTDTQYF TGTGCCAGCAGCGCGCCGAGGCTAACTAGCACAGATACGCAGTATTTT
once NA TRBJ2-7 TRBV5-1 CASSLGQSRGEQYF TGCGCCAGCAGCTTGGGGCAGTCCCGAGGTGAGCAGTACTTC
NA TRBD1 TRBJ2-5 TRBV28 CASSRYFATGEETQYF TGTGCCAGCAGTAGATATTTCGCGACAGGGGAAGAGACCCAGTACTTC
NA TRBD1 TRBJ2-7 TRBV12-3/TRBV12-4 CASSDSGQFQYF TGTGCCAGCAGTGACTCGGGACAGTTCCAGTACTTC
NA TRBD2 TRBJ2-1 TRBV11-2 CASSSGSGGGDNEQFF TGTGCCAGCAGCTCGGGCTCTGGCGGGGGGGACAATGAGCAGTTCTTC
NA TRBD1 TRBJ2-7 TRBV27 CASTLGQGPYEQYF TGTGCCAGCACCCTGGGACAGGGGCCCTACGAGCAGTACTTC
NA TRBD1 TRBJ2-1 TRBV24-1 CATSDLKGANYEQFF TGTGCCACCAGTGATTTAAAGGGGGCAAACTATGAGCAGTTCTTC
NA NA TRBJ2-7 TRBV28 CASSELSYEQYF TGTGCCAGCAGTGAACTTTCCTACGAGCAGTACTTC
NA TRBD2 TRBJ2-5 TRBV27 CASSLVLARGETQYF TGTGCCAGCAGTTTAGTTCTAGCGCGGGGGGAGACCCAGTACTTC
NA TRBD1 TRBJ1-1 TRBV7-8 CASREYGTGGTEAFF TGTGCCAGCAGAGAGTATGGGACAGGGGGAACTGAAGCTTTCTTT
once TRBD1 TRBJ1-5 TRBV9 CASSTGPGGLQPQHF TGTGCCAGCAGTACGGGACCAGGGGGCTTACAGCCCCAGCATTTT
NA NA TRBJ2-2 TRBV28 CASSWRGTGELFF TGTGCCAGCAGTTGGCGGGGCACCGGGGAGCTGTTTTTT
NA NA TRBJ2-1 TRBV9 CASSPQVGGYNEQFF TGTGCCAGCAGCCCCCAAGTCGGCGGATACAATGAGCAGTTCTTC
NA TRBD2 TRBJ2-5 TRBV2 CAAHEAGGPQYF TGTGCCGCCCATGAAGCGGGAGGGCCCCAGTACTTC
once NA TRBJ2-7 TRBV27 CASSLGTGPYEQYF TGTGCCAGCAGTTTAGGGACTGGGCCCTACGAGCAGTACTTC
NA TRBD1 TRBJ2-7 TRBV27 CASKGQVSYEQYF TGTGCCAGCAAGGGACAGGTCTCCTACGAGCAGTACTTC
NA NA TRBJ2-1 TRBV2 CATEGSLGTYNEQFF TGTGCCACGGAGGGTTCTCTGGGCACCTACAATGAGCAGTTCTTC
few TRBD2 TRBJ2-1 TRBV7-9 CASSLGTSALSWQFF TGTGCCAGCAGCTTAGGGACTAGCGCGCTCAGTTGGCAGTTCTTC
NA NA TRBJ1-4 TRBV20-1 CSASGGRREKLFF TGCAGTGCTAGTGGCGGCAGGAGGGAAAAACTGTTTTTT
NA TRBD2 TRBJ2-7 TRBV3-1/TRBV3-2 CASSQVLSTSGSDEQYF TGTGCCAGCAGCCAAGTTCTCTCGACTAGCGGGAGCGACGAGCAGTACTTC
NA TRBD2 TRBJ2-1 TRBV9 CASSVGGGAGSYNEQFF TGTGCCAGCAGCGTAGGGGGAGGGGCAGGCTCCTACAATGAGCAGTTCTTC
NA NA TRBJ1-5 TRBV27 CASSSGSNQPQHF TGTGCCAGCAGTTCCGGTAGCAATCAGCCCCAGCATTTT
NA NA TRBJ1-1 TRBV7-2 CASSLARLTEAFF TGTGCCAGCAGCTTAGCGCGACTGACTGAAGCTTTCTTT
NA NA TRBJ1-3 TRBV28 CASSSPSGSSSGNTIYF TGTGCCAGCAGCTCCCCCTCGGGGTCCAGCTCTGGAAACACCATATATTTT
NA TRBD1 TRBJ1-4 TRBV27 CASRRGGTGLNEKLFF TGTGCCAGCAGGCGTGGAGGGACAGGGCTTAATGAAAAACTGTTTTTT
NA TRBD2 TRBJ2-2 TRBV13 CAIPRLAGNTGELFF TGTGCCATCCCACGCCTAGCGGGGAACACCGGGGAGCTGTTTTTT
NA NA TRBJ2-2 TRBV7-2 CASRGQPGDTGELFF TGTGCCAGCAGAGGACAGCCTGGGGACACCGGGGAGCTGTTTTTT
NA TRBD2 TRBJ2-1 TRBV6-1 CASSEIAGGPYNEQFF TGTGCCAGCAGTGAAATAGCGGGCGGACCCTACAATGAGCAGTTCTTC
NA TRBD1 TRBJ1-6 TRBV7-6 CASSLNKRGRTPLHF TGTGCCAGCAGCTTGAATAAAAGGGGGCGGACACCCCTCCACTTT
NA TRBD1 TRBJ2-7 TRBV11-2 CASSLGTGGYEQYF TGTGCCAGCAGCCTCGGGACAGGGGGCTACGAGCAGTACTTC
once TRBD1 TRBJ2-7 TRBV7-2 CASSWTGDTYEQYF TGTGCCAGCAGCTGGACAGGGGACACCTACGAGCAGTACTTC